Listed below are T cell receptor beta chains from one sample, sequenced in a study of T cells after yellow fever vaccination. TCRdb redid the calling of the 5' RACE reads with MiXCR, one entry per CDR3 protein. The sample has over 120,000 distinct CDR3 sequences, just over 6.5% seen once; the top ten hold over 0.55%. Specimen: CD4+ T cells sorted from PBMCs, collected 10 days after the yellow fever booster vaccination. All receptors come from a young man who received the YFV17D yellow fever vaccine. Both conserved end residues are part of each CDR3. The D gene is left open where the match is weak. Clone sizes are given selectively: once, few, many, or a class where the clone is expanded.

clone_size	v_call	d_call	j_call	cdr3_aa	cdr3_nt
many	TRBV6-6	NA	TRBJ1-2	CASSNRPYGYTF	TGTGCCAGCAGTAACAGGCCCTATGGCTACACCTTC
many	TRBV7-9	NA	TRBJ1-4	CASSGLGSHEKLFF	TGTGCCAGCAGCGGGTTGGGCAGTCATGAAAAACTGTTTTTT
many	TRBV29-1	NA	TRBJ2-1	CSPRGYNNEQFF	TGCAGCCCCAGAGGGTACAACAATGAGCAGTTCTTC
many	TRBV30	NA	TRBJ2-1	CAWSVGSGPIYEQFF	TGTGCCTGGAGTGTCGGAAGCGGGCCAATCTATGAGCAGTTCTTC
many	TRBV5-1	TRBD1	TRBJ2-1	CASSATGGAYNEQFF	TGCGCCAGCAGCGCGACAGGGGGCGCCTACAATGAGCAGTTCTTC
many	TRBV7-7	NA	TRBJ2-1	CASSPNGGSNEQFF	TGTGCTAGCAGCCCTAATGGGGGAAGTAATGAGCAGTTCTTC
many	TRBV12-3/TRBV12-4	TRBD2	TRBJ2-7	CASSAGTTTYEQYF	TGTGCCAGCAGCGCCGGGACTACGACCTACGAGCAGTACTTC
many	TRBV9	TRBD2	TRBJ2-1	CASSVDFTSGRARGYNEQFF	TGTGCCAGCAGCGTAGATTTTACTAGCGGGAGGGCCAGAGGGTACAATGAGCAGTTCTTC
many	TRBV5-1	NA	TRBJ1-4	CASRERTVTNEKLFF	TGCGCCAGCAGGGAGAGGACAGTAACTAATGAAAAACTGTTTTTT
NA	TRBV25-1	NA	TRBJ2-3	CASSEGVWESTDTQYF	TGTGCCAGCAGTGAGGGGGTATGGGAGAGCACAGATACGCAGTATTTT
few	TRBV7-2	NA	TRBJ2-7	CASSPSLVTYEQYF	TGTGCCAGCAGCCCATCACTAGTCACCTACGAGCAGTACTTC
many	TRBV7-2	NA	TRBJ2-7	CASSIYRTETYEQYF	TGTGCCAGCAGCATTTATAGGACCGAGACCTACGAGCAGTACTTC
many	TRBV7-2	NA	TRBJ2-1	CASSLETKISYNEQFF	TGTGCCAGCAGCTTAGAGACTAAAATCTCCTACAATGAGCAGTTCTTC
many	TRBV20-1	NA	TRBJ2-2	CSAQGASGKEAGELFF	TGCAGTGCTCAGGGGGCTAGCGGGAAAGAAGCCGGGGAGCTGTTTTTT
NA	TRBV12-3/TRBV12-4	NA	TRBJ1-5	CASSFLQGRSNQPQHF	TGTGCCAGCAGTTTTTTGCAGGGCAGGAGCAATCAGCCCCAGCATTTT
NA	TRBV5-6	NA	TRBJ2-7	CASSDRRLYEQYF	TGTGCCAGCAGCGACCGGCGCCTCTACGAGCAGTACTTC
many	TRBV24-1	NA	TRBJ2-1	CATSDPQRHEQFF	TGTGCCACCAGTGATCCCCAGCGACATGAGCAGTTCTTC
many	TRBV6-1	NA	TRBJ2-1	CASSRPRGNYNEQFF	TGTGCCAGCAGTAGGCCCCGCGGGAATTACAATGAGCAGTTCTTC
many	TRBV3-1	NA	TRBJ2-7	CASSQGGAGQAAEQYF	TGTGCCAGCAGCCAAGGAGGGGCAGGTCAGGCCGCCGAGCAGTACTTC
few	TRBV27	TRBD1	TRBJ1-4	CASNSRGTGVEKLFF	TGTGCCAGCAATTCCCGGGGGACAGGAGTTGAAAAACTGTTTTTT
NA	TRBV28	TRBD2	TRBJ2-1	CASSPGGGPYNEQFF	TGTGCCAGCAGTCCGGGAGGTGGCCCCTACAATGAGCAGTTCTTC
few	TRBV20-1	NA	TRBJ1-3	CSASAGLISGNTIYF	TGCAGTGCTAGCGCCGGACTGATCTCTGGAAACACCATATATTTT
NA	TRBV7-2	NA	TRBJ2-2	CASTRGTGELFF	TGTGCCAGCACCCGTGGCACCGGGGAGCTGTTTTTT
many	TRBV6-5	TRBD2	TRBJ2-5	CASSYRTSGREGTQYF	TGTGCCAGCAGTTATAGGACTAGCGGGAGGGAAGGGACCCAGTACTTC
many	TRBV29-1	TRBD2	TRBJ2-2	CSVHSGREVTGELFF	TGCAGCGTTCATAGCGGGAGAGAGGTCACCGGGGAGCTGTTTTTT
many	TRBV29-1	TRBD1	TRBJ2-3	CSVAGLRTGPDTQYF	TGCAGCGTTGCCGGATTAAGGACAGGGCCAGATACGCAGTATTTT
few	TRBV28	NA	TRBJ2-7	CASSLSLVYEQYF	TGTGCCAGCAGTTTAAGTCTGGTCTACGAGCAGTACTTC
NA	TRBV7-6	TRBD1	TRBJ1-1	CASSHKQGAPTEAFF	TGTGCCAGCAGCCACAAACAGGGGGCGCCGACTGAAGCTTTCTTT
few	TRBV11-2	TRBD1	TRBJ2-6	CASNLGTGGASGANVLTF	TGTGCCAGCAACCTCGGGACAGGGGGCGCTTCTGGGGCCAACGTCCTGACTTTC
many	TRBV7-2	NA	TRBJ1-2	CASSPAGGAKGYTF	TGTGCCAGCAGCCCGGCGGGGGGCGCAAAAGGCTACACCTTC
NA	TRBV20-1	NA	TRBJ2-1	CSARVRGWYNEQFF	TGCAGTGCTAGAGTACGAGGATGGTACAATGAGCAGTTCTTC
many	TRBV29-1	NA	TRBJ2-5	CSAVWSMETQYF	TGCAGCGCCGTGTGGAGTATGGAGACCCAGTACTTC
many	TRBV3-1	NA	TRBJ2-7	CASSNLQGTEQYF	TGTGCCAGCAGTAACCTACAGGGCACCGAGCAGTACTTC
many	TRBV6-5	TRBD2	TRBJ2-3	CASSYGASGRAWTDTQYF	TGTGCCAGCAGTTACGGGGCTAGCGGGAGGGCCTGGACAGATACGCAGTATTTT
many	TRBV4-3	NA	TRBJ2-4	CASSQEPPPNRENIQYF	TGCGCCAGCAGCCAAGAGCCTCCTCCCAACAGGGAGAACATTCAGTACTTC
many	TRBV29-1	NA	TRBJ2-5	CSVGTGFETQYF	TGCAGCGTCGGGACTGGTTTTGAGACCCAGTACTTC
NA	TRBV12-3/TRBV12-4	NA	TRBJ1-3	CASSLKLGDTIYF	TGTGCCAGCAGTTTGAAGCTCGGGGACACCATATATTTT
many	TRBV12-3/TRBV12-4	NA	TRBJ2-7	CASMVTGQVDEQYF	TGTGCCAGCATGGTGACAGGTCAAGTAGACGAGCAGTACTTC
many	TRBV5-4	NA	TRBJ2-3	CASSSRHVTDTQYF	TGTGCCAGCAGCTCGAGACACGTCACAGATACGCAGTATTTT
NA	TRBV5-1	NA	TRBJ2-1	CASSLALGTLVDEQFF	TGCGCCAGCAGCTTGGCCCTGGGAACATTGGTAGATGAGCAGTTCTTC
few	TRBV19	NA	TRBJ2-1	CASSTRNEQFF	TGTGCCAGTAGTACTAGGAATGAGCAGTTCTTC
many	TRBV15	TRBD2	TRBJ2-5	CATRLAGQWGGTQYF	TGTGCCACCCGACTAGCGGGGCAATGGGGGGGGACCCAGTACTTC
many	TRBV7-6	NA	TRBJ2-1	CASSLGRNNEQFF	TGTGCCAGCAGCTTAGGGCGGAACAATGAGCAGTTCTTC
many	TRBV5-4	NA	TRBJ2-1	CASTAQGSYNEQFF	TGTGCCAGCACCGCCCAGGGCTCCTACAATGAGCAGTTCTTC
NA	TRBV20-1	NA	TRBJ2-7	CSARAERRISYEQYF	TGCAGTGCTAGAGCGGAGCGGAGAATCTCCTACGAGCAGTACTTC
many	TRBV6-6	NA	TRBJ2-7	CATTGRSYEQYF	TGTGCCACTACAGGGAGGTCCTACGAGCAGTACTTC
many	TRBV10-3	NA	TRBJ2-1	CAIGRRTGRYNEQFF	TGTGCCATCGGACGAAGGACCGGGCGCTACAATGAGCAGTTCTTC
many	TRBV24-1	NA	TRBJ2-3	CATSTGTFPGTDTQYF	TGTGCCACCAGCACCGGGACCTTCCCCGGCACAGATACGCAGTATTTT